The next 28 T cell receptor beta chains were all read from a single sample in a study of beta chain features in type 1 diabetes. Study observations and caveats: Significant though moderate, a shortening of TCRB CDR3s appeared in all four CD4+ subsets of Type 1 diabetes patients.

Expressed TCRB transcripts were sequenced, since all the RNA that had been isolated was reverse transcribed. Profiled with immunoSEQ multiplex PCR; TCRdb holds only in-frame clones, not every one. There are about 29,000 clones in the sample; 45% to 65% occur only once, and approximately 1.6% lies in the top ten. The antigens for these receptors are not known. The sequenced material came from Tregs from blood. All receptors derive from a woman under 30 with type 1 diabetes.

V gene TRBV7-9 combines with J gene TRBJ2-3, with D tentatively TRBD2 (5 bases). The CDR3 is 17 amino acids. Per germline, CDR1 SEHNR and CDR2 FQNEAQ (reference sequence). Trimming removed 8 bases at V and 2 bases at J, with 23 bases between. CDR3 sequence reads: CASRTSTGKSVTDTQYF. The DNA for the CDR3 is TGTGCCAGCCGCACTTCTACGGGGAAATCAGTCACAGATACGCAGTATTTT.

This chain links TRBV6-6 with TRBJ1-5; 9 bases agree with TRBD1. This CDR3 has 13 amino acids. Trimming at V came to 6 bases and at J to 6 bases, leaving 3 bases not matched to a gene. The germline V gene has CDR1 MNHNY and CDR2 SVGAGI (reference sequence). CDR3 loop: CASRPQGAQPQHF. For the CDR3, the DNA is TGTGCCAGCAGACCACAGGGGGCTCAGCCCCAGCATTTT.

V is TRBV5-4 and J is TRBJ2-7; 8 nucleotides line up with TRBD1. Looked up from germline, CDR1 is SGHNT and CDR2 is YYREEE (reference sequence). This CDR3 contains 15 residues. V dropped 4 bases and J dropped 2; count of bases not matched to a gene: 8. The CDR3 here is CASSVDRDKAYEQYV. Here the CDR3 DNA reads TGTGCCAGCAGCGTGGACAGGGATAAAGCCTACGAGCAGTACGTC.

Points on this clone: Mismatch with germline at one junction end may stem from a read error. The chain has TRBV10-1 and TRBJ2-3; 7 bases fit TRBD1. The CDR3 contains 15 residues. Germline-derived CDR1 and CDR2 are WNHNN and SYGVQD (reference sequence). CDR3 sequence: CTSSSGQVATDTQYF. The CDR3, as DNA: TGCACCAGCAGTTCCGGACAGGTAGCCACAGATACGCAGTATTTT.

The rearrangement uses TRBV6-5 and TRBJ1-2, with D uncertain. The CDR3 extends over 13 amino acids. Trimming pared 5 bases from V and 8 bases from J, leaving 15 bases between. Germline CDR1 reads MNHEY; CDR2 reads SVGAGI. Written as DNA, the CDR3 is TGTGCCAGCAGTGTTGCAGGAAAAGACGGCTACACCTTC. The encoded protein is CASSVAGKDGYTF.

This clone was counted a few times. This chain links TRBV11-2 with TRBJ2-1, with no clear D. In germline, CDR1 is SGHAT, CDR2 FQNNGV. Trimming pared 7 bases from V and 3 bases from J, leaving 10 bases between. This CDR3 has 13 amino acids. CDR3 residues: CASTPSRYNEQFF. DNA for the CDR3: TGTGCCAGCACCCCCTCCCGCTACAATGAGCAGTTCTTC. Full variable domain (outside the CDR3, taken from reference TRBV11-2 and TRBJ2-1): EAGVAQSPRYKIIEKRQSVAFWCNPISGHATLYWYQQILGQGPKLLIQFQNNGVVDDSQLPKDRFSAERLKGVDSTLKIQPAKLEDSAVYLCASTPSRYNEQFFGPGTRLTVL.

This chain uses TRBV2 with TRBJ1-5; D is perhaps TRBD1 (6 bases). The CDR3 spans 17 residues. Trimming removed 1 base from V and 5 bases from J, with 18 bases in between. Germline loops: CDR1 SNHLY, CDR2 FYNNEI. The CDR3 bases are TGTGCCAGCAGTGAAGGGGGTAGGGGACATACTTATCAGCCCCAGCATTTT. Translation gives CASSEGGRGHTYQPQHF.

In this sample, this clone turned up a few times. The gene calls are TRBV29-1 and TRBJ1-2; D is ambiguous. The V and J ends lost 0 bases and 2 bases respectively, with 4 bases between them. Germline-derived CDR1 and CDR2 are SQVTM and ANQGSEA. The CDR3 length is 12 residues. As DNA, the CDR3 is TGCAGCGTTGAAGACCAGAACTATGGCTACACCTTC. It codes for CSVEDQNYGYTF.

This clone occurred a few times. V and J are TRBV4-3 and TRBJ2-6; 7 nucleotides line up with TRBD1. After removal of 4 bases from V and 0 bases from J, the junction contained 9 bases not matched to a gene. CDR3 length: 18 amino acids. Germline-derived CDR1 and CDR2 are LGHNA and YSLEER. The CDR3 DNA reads TGCGCCAGCAGCCTCTCAGGGGACAGCCGCTCTGGGGCCAACGTCCTGACTTTC. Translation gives CASSLSGDSRSGANVLTF.

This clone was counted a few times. The CDR3 DNA reads as TGTGCCAGCAGCTTACGGACTAGGCGCGGGGGTGAGCAGTTCTTC. Protein sequence: CASSLRTRRGGEQFF. The J gene is TRBJ2-1, the V gene TRBV7-3, with 7 bases fitting TRBD2. Germline assignment: CDR1 SGHTA and CDR2 FQGTGA. The CDR3 is 15 residues long. V lost 2 bases, J lost 9 bases, and 10 bases stayed unmatched. Using reference TRBV7-3 and TRBJ2-1 for the parts outside the CDR3, the full variable domain is GAGVSQTPSNKVTEKGKYVELRCDPISGHTALYWYRQSLGQGPEFLIYFQGTGAADDSGLPNDRFFAVRPEGSVSTLKIQRTERGDSAVYLCASSLRTRRGGEQFFGPGTRLTVL.

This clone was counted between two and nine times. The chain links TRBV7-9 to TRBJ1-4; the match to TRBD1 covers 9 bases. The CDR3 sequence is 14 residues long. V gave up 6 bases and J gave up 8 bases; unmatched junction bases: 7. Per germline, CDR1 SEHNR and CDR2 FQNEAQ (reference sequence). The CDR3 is CASSPQGAGEKLFF. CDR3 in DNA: TGTGCCAGCAGTCCACAGGGGGCAGGAGAAAAACTGTTTTTT.

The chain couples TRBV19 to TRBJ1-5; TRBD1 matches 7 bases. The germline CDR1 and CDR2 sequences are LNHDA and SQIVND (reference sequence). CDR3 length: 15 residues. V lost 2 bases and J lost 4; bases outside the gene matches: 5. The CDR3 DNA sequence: TGTGCCAGTAGTATAACTTCCAGGGGGAATCAGCCCCAGCATTTT. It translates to CASSITSRGNQPQHF.

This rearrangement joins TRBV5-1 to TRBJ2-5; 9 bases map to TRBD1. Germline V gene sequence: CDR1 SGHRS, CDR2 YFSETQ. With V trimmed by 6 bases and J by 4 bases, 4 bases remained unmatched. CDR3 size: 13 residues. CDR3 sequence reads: CASTTQGAETQYF. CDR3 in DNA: TGCGCCAGCACGACACAGGGGGCAGAGACCCAGTACTTC.

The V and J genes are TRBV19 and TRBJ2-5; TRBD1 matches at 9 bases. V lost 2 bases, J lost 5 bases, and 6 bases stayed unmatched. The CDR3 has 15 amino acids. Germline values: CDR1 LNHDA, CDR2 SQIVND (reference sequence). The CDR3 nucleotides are TGTGCCAGTAGTATACGGACAGGGGCAGGGGAGACCCAGTACTTC. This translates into CASSIRTGAGETQYF.

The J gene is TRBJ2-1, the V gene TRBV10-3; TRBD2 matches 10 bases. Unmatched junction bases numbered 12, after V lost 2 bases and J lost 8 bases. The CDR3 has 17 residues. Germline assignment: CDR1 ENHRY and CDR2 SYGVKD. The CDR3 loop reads CAISEASGRGSPHEQFF. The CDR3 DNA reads TGTGCCATCAGTGAGGCGAGCGGGAGGGGAAGTCCACATGAGCAGTTCTTC.

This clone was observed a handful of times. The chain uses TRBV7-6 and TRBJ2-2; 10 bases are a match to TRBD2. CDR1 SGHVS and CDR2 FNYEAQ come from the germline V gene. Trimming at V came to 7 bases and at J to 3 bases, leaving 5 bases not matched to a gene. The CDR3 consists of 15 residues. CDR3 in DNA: TGTGCCAGCACCCGCCTAGCGGGAGACACCGGGGAGCTGTTTTTT. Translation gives CASTRLAGDTGELFF.

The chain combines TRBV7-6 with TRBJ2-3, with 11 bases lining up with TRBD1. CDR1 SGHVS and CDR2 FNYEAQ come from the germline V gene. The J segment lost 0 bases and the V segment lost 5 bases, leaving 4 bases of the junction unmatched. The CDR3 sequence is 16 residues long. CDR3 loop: CASSSRDRGSTDTQYF. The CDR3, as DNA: TGTGCCAGCAGCAGCAGGGACAGGGGGAGCACAGATACGCAGTATTTT.

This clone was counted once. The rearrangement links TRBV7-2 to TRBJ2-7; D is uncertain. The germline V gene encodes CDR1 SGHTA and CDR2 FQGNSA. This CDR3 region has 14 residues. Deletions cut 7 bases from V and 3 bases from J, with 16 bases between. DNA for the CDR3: TGTGCCAGCAAGCTTAGTGCCCTTAACTACGAGCAGTACTTC. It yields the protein CASKLSALNYEQYF.

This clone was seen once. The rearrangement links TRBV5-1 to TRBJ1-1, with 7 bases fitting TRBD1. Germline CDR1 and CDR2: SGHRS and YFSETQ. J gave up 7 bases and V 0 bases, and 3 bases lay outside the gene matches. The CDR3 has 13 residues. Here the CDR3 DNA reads TGCGCCAGCAGCTTGGGTCGGGACAGTGAAGCTTTCTTT. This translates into CASSLGRDSEAFF.

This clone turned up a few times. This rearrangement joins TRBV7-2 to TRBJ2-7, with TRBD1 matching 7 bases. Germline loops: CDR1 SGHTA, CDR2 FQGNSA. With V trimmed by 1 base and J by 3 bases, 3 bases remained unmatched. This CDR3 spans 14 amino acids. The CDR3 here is CASSLVGGVYEQYV. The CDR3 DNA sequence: TGTGCCAGCAGCTTAGTAGGGGGCGTCTACGAGCAGTACGTC.

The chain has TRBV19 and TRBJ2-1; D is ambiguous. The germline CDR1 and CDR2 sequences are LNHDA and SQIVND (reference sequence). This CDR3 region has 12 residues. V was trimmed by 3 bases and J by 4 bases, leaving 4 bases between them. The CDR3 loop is CASSIQYNEQFF. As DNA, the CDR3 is TGTGCCAGTAGTATCCAATACAATGAGCAGTTCTTC.

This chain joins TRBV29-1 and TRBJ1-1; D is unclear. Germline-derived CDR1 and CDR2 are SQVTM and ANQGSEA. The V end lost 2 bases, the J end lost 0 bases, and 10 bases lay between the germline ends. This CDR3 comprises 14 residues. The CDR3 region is CSVESGRLNTEAFF. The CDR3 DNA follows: TGCAGCGTTGAATCAGGCAGGTTGAACACTGAAGCTTTCTTT.

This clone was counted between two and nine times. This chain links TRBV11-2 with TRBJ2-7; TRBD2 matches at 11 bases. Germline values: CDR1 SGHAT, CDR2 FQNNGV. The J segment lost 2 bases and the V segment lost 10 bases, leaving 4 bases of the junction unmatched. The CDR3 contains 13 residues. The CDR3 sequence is CATGTSGTYEQYF. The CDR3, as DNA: TGTGCCACCGGGACTAGCGGCACCTACGAGCAGTACTTC.

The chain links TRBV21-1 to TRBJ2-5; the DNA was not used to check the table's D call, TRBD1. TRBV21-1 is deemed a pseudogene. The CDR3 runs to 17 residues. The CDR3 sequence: CASSKGAQAPPQETQYF. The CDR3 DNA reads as TGTGCCAGCAGCAAAGGAGCACAGGCTCCACCACAAGAGACCCAGTACTTC.

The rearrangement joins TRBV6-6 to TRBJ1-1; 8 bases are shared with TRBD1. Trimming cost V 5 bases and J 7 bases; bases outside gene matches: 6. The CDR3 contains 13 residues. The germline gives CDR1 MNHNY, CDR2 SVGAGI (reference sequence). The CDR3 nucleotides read TGTGCCAGCAGTATCGGGACAGGTCTTGAAGCTTTCTTT. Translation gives CASSIGTGLEAFF.

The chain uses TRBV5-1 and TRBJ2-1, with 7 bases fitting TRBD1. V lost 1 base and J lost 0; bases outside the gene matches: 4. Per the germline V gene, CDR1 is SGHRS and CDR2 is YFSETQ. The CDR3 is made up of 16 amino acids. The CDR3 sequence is CASSLTGDGSYNEQFF. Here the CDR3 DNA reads TGCGCCAGCAGCTTGACAGGGGATGGCTCCTACAATGAGCAGTTCTTC. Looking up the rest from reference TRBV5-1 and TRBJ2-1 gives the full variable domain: KAGVTQTPRYLIKTRGQQVTLSCSPISGHRSVSWYQQTPGQGLQFLFEYFSETQRNKGNFPGRFSGRQFSNSRSEMNVSTLELGDSALYLCASSLTGDGSYNEQFFGPGTRLTVL.

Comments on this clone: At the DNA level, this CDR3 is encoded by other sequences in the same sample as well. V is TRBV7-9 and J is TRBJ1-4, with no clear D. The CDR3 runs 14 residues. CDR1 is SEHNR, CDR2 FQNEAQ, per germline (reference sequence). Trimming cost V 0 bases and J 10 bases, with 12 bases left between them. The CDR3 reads CASSLAGGLSKLFF. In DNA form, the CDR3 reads TGTGCCAGCAGCTTAGCAGGCGGCCTTTCAAAACTGTTTTTT.

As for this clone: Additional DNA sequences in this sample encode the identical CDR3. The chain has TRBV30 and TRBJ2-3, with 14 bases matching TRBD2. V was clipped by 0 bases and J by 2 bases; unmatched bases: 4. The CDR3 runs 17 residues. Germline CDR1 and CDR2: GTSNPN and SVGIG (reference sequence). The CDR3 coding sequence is TGTGCCTGGAGTGTAGAGGGACTAGCGGGAGTCACAGATACGCAGTATTTT. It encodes CAWSVEGLAGVTDTQYF. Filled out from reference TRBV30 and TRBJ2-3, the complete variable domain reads SQTIHQWPATLVQPVGSPLSLECTVEGTSNPNLYWYRQAAGRGLQLLFYSVGIGQISSEVPQNLSASRPQDRQFILSSKKLLLSDSGFYLCAWSVEGLAGVTDTQYFGPGTRLTVL.